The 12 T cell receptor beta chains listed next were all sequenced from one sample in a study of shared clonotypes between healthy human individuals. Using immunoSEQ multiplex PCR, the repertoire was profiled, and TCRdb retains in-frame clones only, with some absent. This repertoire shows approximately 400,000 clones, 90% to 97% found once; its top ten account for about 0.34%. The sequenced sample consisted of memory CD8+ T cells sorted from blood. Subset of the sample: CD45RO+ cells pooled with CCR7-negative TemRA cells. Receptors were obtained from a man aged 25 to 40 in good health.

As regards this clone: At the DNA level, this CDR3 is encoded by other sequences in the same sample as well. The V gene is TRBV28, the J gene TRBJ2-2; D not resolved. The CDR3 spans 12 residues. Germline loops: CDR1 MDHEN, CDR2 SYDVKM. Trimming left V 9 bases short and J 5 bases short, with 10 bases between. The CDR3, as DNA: TGTGCCAGTTCGTTAGGGACCGGGGAGCTGTTTTTT. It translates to CASSLGTGELFF. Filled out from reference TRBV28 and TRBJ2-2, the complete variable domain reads DVKVTQSSRYLVKRTGEKVFLECVQDMDHENMFWYRQDPGLGLRLIYFSYDVKMKEKGDIPEGYSVSREKKERFSLILESASTNQTSMYLCASSLGTGELFFGEGSRLTVL.

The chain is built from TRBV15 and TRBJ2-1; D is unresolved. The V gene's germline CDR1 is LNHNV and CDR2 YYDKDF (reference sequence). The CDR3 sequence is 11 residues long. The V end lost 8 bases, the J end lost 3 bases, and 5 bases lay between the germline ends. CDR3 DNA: TGTGCCACCGGGGACTACAATGAGCAGTTCTTC. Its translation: CATGDYNEQFF.

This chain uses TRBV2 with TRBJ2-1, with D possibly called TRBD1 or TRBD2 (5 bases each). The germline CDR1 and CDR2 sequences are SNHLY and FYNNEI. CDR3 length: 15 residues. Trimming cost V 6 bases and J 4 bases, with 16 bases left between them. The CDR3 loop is CASRPGTILYNEQFF. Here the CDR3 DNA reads TGTGCCAGCAGGCCCGGGACGATCCTTTACAATGAGCAGTTCTTC.

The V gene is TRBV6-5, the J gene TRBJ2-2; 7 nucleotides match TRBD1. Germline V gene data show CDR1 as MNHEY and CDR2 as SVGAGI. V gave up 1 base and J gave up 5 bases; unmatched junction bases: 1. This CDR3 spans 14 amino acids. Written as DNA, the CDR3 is TGTGCCAGCAGTTACTTCAGGGGGACCGGGGAGCTGTTTTTT. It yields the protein CASSYFRGTGELFF.

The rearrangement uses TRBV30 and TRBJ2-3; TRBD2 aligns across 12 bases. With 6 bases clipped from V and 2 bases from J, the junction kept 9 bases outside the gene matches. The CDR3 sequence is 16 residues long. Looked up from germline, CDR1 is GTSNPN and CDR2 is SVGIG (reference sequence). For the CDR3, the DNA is TGTGCCTGCCCGTCTAGCGGGAGGGGTTTCACAGATACGCAGTATTTT. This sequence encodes CACPSSGRGFTDTQYF. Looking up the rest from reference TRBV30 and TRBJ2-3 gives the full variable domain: SQTIHQWPATLVQPVGSPLSLECTVEGTSNPNLYWYRQAAGRGLQLLFYSVGIGQISSEVPQNLSASRPQDRQFILSSKKLLLSDSGFYLCACPSSGRGFTDTQYFGPGTRLTVL.

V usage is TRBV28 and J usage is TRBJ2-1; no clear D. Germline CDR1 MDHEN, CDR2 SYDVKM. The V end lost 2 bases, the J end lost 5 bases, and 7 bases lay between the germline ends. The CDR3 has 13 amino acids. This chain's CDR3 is CASSLNGHNEQFF. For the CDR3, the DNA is TGTGCCAGCAGTTTAAACGGTCACAATGAGCAGTTCTTC.

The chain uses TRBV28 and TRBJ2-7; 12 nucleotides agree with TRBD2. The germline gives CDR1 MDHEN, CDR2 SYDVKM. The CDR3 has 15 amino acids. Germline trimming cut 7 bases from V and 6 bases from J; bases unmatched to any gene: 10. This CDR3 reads CASNPWTSGKIEQYF. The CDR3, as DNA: TGTGCCAGCAATCCTTGGACTAGCGGGAAGATCGAGCAGTACTTC.

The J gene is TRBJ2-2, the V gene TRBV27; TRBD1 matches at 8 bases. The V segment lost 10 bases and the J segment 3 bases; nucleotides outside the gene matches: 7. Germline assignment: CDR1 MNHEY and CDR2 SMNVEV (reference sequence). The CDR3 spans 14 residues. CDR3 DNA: TGTGCCACGCTAGACAGGGGAGACACCGGGGAGCTGTTTTTT. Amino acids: CATLDRGDTGELFF.

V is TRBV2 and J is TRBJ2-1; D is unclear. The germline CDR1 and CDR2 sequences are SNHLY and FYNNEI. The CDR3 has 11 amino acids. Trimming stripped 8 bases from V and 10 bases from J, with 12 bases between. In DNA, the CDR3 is TGTGCCAGCTTCTTCTTTGAGGAGCAGTTCTTC. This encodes CASFFFEEQFF. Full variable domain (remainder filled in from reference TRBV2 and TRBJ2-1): EPEVTQTPSHQVTQMGQEVILRCVPISNHLYFYWYRQILGQKVEFLVSFYNNEISEKSEIFDDQFSVERPDGSNFTLKIRSTKLEDSAMYFCASFFFEEQFFGPGTRLTVL.

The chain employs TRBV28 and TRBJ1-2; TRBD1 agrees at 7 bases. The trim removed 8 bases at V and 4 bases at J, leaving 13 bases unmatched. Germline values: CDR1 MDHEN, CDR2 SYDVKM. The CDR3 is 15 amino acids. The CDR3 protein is CASRSGGQAFYGYTF. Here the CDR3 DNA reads TGTGCCAGCCGCTCAGGAGGACAGGCCTTCTATGGCTACACCTTC.

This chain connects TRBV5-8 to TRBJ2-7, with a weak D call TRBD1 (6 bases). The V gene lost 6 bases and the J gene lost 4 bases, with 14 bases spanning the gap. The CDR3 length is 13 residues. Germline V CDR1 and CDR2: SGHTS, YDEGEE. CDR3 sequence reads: CASTPRTAYEQYF. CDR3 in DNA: TGTGCCAGCACCCCCCGGACAGCTTACGAGCAGTACTTC.

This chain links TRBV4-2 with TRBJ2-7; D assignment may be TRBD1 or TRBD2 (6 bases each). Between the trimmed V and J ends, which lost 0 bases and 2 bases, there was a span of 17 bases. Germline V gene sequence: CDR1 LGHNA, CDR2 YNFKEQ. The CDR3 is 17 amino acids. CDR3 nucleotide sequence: TGTGCCAGCAGCCAAGATCCAAAAGGGGGGCCGACCTACGAGCAGTACTTC. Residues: CASSQDPKGGPTYEQYF.